The clone carrying this T cell receptor beta chain was counted between two and nine times. Its antigen is currently unknown. Patients were left out if they had other autoimmune diseases, uncontrolled infections, pregnancy or lactation. This entry belongs to a study of Graves' ophthalmopathy and Graves' hyperthyroidism. Whole-study context: Peripheral blood was collected at initial diagnosis, before any treatment.

Amplifying from RNA transcripts, the study obtained TCR beta CDR3 regions. Second-round multiplex PCR came after a first-round RT-PCR that employed HTBI primers. TCRdb processed the multiplex PCR reads anew with MiXCR; each CDR3 protein has one entry. The sample holds a few hundred thousand distinct CDR3 sequences, 15% to 19% seen once. CDR3 length: 15 amino acids. Germline CDR1 reads SGHRS; CDR2 reads YFSETQ. The junction had 3 bases not matched to a gene; V was cut back by 2 bases and J by 2 bases. Findings and caveats of the study: Ophthalmopathy progression was predicted with 55% to 71% sensitivity and approximately 72% specificity. Discrimination between ophthalmopathy and stable hyperthyroidism by a 13-signature model showed about 85% sensitivity and 70% to 82% specificity.

The V call is TRBV5-1, the J call TRBJ2-7, with 11 positions matching TRBD2. The receptor's source is a woman under 30 with stable Graves' hyperthyroidism. Sequences were obtained from peripheral blood. The CDR3 loop reads CASSLIAGGPYEQYF. The CDR3 coding sequence is TGCGCCAGCAGCTTAATAGCGGGAGGGCCCTACGAGCAGTACTTC.